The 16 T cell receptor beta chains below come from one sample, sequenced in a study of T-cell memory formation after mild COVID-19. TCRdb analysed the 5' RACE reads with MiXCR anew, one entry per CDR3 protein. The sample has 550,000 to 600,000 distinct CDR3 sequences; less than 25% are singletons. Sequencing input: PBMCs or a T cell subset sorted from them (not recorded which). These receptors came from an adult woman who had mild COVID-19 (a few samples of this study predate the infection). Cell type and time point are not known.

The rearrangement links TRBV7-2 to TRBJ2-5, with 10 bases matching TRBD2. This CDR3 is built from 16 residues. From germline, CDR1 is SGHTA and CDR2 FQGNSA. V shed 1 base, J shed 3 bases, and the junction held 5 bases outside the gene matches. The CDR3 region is CASSLDKREGEETQYF. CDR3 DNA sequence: TGTGCCAGCAGCTTAGATAAGCGGGAGGGAGAAGAGACCCAGTACTTC.

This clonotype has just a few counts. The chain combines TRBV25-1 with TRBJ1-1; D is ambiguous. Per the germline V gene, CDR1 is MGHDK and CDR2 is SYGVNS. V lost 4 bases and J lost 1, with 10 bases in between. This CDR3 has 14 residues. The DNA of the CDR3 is TGTGCCAGCAGTGCGGACGTCAGGAACACTGAAGCTTTCTTT. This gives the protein CASSADVRNTEAFF.

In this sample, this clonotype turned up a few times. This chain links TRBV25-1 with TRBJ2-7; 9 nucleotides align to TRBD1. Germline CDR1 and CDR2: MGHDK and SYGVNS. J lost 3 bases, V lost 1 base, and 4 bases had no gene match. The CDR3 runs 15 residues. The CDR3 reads CASSEFGDRDYEQYF. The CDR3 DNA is TGTGCCAGCAGTGAATTCGGGGACAGGGACTACGAGCAGTACTTC.

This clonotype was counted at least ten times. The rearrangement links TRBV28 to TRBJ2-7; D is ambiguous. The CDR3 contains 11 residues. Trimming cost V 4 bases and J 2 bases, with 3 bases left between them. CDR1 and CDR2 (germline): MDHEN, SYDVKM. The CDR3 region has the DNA TGTGCCAGCAGTTCCCCCTACGAGCAGTACTTC. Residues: CASSSPYEQYF. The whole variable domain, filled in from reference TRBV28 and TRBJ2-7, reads DVKVTQSSRYLVKRTGEKVFLECVQDMDHENMFWYRQDPGLGLRLIYFSYDVKMKEKGDIPEGYSVSREKKERFSLILESASTNQTSMYLCASSSPYEQYFGPGTRLTVT.

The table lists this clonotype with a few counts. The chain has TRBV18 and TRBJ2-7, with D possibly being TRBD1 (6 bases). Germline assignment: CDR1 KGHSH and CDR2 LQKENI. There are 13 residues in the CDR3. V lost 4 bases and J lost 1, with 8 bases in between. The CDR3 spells CASSQQGSYEQYF. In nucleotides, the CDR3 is TGTGCCAGCTCACAACAGGGATCCTACGAGCAGTACTTC. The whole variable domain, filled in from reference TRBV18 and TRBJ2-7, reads NAGVMQNPRHLVRRRGQEARLRCSPMKGHSHVYWYRQLPEEGLKFMVYLQKENIIDESGMPKERFSAEFPKEGPSILRIQQVVRGDSAAYFCASSQQGSYEQYFGPGTRLTVT.

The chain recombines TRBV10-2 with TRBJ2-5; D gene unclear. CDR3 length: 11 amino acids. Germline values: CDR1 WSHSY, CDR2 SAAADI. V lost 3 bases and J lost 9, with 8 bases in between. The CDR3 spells CASSDERSQYF. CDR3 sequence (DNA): TGCGCCAGCAGTGACGAGCGTTCCCAGTACTTC.

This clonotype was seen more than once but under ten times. CDR3 bases: TGTGCCAGCAGCCCCCGGACGGGCGGGGAGCTGTTTTTT. The encoded protein is CASSPRTGGELFF. The J gene is TRBJ2-2, the V gene TRBV7-3, with D uncertain. CDR1 and CDR2 (germline): SGHTA, FQGTGA. This CDR3 has 13 residues. The V and J ends lost 5 bases and 7 bases respectively, with 11 bases between them.

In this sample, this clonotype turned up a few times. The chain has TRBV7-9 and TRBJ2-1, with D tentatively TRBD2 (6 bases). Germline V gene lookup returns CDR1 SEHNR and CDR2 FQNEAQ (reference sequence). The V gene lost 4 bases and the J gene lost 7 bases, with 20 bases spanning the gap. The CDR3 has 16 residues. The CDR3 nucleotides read TGTGCCAGCAGCTCCACCGGGACTTTACGTTCTAATGAGCAGTTCTTC. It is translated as CASSSTGTLRSNEQFF.

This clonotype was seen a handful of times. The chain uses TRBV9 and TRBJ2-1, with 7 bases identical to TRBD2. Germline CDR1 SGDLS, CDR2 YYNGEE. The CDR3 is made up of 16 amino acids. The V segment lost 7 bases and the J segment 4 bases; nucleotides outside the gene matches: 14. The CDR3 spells CASSEAWGRAYNEQFF. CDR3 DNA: TGTGCCAGCTCCGAGGCATGGGGGAGGGCTTACAATGAGCAGTTCTTC.

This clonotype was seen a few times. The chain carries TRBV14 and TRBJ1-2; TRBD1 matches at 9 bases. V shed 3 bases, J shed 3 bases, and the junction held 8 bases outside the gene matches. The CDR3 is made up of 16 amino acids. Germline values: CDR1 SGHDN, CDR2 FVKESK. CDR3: CASSHRPGQGDYGYTF. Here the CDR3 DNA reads TGTGCCAGCAGCCACCGTCCGGGACAGGGCGACTATGGCTACACCTTC. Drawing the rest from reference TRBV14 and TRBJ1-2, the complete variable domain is EAGVTQFPSHSVIEKGQTVTLRCDPISGHDNLYWYRRVMGKEIKFLLHFVKESKQDESGMPNNRFLAERTGGTYSTLKVQPAELEDSGVYFCASSHRPGQGDYGYTFGSGTRLTVV.

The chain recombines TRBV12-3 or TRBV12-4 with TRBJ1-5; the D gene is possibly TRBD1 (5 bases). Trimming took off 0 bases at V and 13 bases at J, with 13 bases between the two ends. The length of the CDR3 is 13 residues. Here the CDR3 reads CASSLASGTDQHF. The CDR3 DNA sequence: TGTGCCAGCAGTTTAGCCTCCGGGACCGATCAGCATTTT.

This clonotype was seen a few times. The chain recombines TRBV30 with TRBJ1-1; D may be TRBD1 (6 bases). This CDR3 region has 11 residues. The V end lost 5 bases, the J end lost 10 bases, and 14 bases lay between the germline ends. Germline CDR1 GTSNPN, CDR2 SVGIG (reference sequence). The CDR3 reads CAWDLGGLAFF. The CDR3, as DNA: TGTGCCTGGGACCTCGGGGGGCTAGCTTTCTTT.

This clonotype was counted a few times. The CDR3 loop is CASRVPWGEGDYGYTF. CDR3 DNA: TGTGCCAGCAGAGTCCCTTGGGGAGAGGGTGACTATGGCTACACCTTC. V usage is TRBV6-5 and J usage is TRBJ1-2, with no clear D. Germline V lookup: CDR1 MNHEY, CDR2 SVGAGI. V shed 6 bases and J shed 3 bases, with 20 bases lying between them. This CDR3 region has 16 residues.

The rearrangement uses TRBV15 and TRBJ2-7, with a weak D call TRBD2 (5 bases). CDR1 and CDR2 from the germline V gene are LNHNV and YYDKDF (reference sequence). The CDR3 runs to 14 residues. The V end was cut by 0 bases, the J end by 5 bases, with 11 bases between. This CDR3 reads CATSRDMTGNEQYF. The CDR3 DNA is TGTGCCACCAGCAGAGACATGACGGGGAACGAGCAGTACTTC.

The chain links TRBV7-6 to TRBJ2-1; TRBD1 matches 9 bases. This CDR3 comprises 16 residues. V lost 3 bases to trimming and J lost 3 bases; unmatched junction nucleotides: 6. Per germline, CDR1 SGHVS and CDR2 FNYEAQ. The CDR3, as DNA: TGTGCCAGCAGCTTCGAGCCGGGACAGGGCTACAATGAGCAGTTCTTC. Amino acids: CASSFEPGQGYNEQFF.

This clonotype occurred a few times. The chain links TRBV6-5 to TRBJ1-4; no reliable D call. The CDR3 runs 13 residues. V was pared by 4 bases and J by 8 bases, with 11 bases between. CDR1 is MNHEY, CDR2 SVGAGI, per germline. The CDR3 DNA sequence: TGTGCCAGCAGTTCCGGGTATCGCGAAAAACTGTTTTTT. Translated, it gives CASSSGYREKLFF.